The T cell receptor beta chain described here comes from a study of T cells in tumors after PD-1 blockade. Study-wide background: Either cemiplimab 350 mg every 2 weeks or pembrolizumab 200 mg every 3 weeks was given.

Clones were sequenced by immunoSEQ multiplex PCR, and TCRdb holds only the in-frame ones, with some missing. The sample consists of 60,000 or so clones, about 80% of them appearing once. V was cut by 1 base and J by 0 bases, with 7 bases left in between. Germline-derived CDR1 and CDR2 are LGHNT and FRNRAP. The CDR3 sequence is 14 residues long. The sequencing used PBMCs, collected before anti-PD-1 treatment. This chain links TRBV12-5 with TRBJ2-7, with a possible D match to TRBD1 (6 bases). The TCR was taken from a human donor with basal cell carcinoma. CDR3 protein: CASGLGTASYEQYF. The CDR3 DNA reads TGTGCTAGTGGTTTGGGGACAGCCTCCTACGAGCAGTACTTC.